One T cell receptor beta chain is described in this entry. This specimen comes from a study of metastatic and nonmetastatic thyroid tumors. CDR3 length equals 13 residues. Germline V lookup: CDR1 SGHTA, CDR2 FQGNSA. V was trimmed by 4 bases and J by 1 base, leaving 7 bases between them. From the PCR reads, TCRdb re-called clones with MiXCR. Of about 93,000 clones listed, about 13% are singletons. Patients had received no treatment of any kind before thyroid surgery. This chain uses TRBV7-2 with TRBJ1-1, with D perhaps matching TRBD1 (6 bases). Sequenced input: blood. This sequence originates from a female donor with papillary thyroid cancer or a benign thyroid nodule (not recorded which). Some clones in this sample may be carry-over from other donors' samples. CDR3 DNA sequence: TGTGCCAGCAGCTGGGACAAGAACACTGAAGCTTTCTTT. This sequence encodes CASSWDKNTEAFF.